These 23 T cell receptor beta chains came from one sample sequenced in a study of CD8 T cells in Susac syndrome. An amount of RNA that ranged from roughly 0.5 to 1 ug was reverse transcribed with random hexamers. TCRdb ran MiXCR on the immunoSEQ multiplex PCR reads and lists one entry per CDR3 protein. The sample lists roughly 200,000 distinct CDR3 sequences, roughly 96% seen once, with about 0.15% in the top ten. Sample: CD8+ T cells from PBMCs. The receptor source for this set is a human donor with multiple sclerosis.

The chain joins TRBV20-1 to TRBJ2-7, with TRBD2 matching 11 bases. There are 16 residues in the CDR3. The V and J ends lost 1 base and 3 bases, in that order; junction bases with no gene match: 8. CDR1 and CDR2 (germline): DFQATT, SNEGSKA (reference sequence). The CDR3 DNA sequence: TGCAGTGCTAGAGGACTAGCGGGGACAGACCTCTACGAGCAGTACTTC. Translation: CSARGLAGTDLYEQYF.

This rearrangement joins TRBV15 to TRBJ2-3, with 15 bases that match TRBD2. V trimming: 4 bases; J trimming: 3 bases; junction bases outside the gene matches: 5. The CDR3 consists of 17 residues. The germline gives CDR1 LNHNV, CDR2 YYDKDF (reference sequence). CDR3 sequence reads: CATSKGGLAGGTDTQYF. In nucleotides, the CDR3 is TGTGCCACCAGCAAAGGGGGACTAGCGGGAGGTACAGATACGCAGTATTTT.

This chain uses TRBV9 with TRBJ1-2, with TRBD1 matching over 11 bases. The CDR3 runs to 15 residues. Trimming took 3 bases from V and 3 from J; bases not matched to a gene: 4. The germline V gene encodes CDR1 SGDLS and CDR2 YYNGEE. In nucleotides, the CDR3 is TGTGCCAGCAGCGGGGACAGGGGGAACTACTATGGCTACACCTTC. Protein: CASSGDRGNYYGYTF.

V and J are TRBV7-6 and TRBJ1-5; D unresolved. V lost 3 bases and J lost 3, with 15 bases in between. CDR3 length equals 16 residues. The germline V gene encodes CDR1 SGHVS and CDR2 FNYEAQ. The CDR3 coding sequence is TGTGCCAGCAGCTTGGGTTCGGGTCAGCTCAATCAGCCCCAGCATTTT. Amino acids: CASSLGSGQLNQPQHF. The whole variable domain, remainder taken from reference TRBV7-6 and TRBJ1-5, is GAGVSQSPRYKVTKRGQDVALRCDPISGHVSLYWYRQALGQGPEFLTYFNYEAQQDKSGLPNDRFSAERPEGSISTLTIQRTEQRDSAMYRCASSLGSGQLNQPQHFGDGTRLSIL.

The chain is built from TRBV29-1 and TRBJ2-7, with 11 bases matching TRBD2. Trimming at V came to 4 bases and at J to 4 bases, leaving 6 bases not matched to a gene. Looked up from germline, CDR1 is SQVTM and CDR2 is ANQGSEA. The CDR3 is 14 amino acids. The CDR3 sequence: CSVALLAGVYEQYF. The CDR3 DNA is TGCAGCGTTGCCTTACTAGCGGGAGTGTACGAGCAGTACTTC.

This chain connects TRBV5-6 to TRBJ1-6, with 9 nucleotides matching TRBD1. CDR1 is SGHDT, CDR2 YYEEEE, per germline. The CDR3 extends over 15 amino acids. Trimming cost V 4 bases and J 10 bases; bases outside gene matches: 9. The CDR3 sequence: CASSLNRGLGSPLHF. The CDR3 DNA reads TGTGCCAGCAGCCTAAACAGGGGGCTAGGATCACCCCTCCACTTT.

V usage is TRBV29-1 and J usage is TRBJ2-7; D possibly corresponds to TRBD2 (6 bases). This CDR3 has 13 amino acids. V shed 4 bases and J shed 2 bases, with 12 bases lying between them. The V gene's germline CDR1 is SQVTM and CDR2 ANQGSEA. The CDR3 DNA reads TGCAGCGTTGGGGGACGGGGGACCTACGAGCAGTACTTC. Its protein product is CSVGGRGTYEQYF.

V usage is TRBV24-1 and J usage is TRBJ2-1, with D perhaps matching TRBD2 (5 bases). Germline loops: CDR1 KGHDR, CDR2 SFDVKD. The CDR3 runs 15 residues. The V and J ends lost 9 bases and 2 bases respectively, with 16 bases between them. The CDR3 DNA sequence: TGTGCCACCGCCTCTGGAGAGGGCGCCTACAATGAGCAGTTCTTC. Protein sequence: CATASGEGAYNEQFF.

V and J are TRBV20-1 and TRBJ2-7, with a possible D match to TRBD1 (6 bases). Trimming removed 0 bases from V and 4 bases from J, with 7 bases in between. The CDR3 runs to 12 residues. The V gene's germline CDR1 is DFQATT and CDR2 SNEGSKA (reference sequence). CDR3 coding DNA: TGCAGTGCTAGAGAACAGGGATACGAGCAGTACTTC. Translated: CSAREQGYEQYF.

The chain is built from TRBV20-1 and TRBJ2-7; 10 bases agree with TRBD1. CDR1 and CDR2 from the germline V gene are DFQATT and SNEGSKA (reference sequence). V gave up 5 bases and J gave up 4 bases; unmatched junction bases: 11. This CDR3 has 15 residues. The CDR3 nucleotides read TGCAGTGCTTCATATACCGGGACAGGGGTGTACGAGCAGTACTTC. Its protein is CSASYTGTGVYEQYF.

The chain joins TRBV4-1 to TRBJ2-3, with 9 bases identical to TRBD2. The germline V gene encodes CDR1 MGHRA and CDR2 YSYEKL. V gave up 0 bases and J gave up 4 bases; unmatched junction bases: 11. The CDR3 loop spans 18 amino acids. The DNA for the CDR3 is TGCGCCAGCAGCCAAGATCGGTTCCGGACTAGCGTCGCAGATACGCAGTATTTT. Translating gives CASSQDRFRTSVADTQYF.

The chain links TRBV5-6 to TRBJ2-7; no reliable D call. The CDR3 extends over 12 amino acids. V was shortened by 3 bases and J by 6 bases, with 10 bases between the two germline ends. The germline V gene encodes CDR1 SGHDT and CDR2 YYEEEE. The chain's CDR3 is CASSYSSPEQYF. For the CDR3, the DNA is TGTGCCAGCAGCTATAGTTCCCCCGAGCAGTACTTC.

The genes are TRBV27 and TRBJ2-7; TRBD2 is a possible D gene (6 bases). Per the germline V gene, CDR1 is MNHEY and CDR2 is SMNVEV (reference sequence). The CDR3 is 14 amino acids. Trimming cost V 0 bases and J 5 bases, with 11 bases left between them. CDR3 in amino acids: CASSLSGGFHEQYF. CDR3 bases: TGTGCCAGCAGTTTATCAGGAGGGTTCCACGAGCAGTACTTC.

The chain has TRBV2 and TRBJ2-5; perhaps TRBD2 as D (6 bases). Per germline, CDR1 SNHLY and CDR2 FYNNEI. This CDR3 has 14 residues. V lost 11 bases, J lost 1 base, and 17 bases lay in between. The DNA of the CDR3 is TGTGCCCGAGCAAGGCGGGACGCCCAAGAGACCCAGTACTTC. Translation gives CARARRDAQETQYF.

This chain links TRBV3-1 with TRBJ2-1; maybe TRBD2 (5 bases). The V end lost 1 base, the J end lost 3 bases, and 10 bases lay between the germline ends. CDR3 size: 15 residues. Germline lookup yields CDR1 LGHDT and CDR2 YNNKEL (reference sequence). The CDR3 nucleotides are TGTGCCAGCAGCCAAGCCGGGGTACTCTACAATGAGCAGTTCTTC. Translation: CASSQAGVLYNEQFF.

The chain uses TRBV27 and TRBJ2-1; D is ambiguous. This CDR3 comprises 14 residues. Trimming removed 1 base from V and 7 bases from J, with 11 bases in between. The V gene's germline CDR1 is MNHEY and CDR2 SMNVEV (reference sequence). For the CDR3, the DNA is TGTGCCAGCAGTTTATTCGCTAGTACAAATGAGCAGTTCTTC. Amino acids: CASSLFASTNEQFF.

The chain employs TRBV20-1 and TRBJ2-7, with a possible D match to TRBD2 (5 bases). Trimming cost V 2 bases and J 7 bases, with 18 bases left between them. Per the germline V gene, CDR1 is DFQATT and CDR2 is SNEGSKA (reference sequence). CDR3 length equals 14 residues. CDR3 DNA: TGCAGTGCTAGATCACTAGAGGGTAGTGTGGAGCAGTACTTC. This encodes CSARSLEGSVEQYF.

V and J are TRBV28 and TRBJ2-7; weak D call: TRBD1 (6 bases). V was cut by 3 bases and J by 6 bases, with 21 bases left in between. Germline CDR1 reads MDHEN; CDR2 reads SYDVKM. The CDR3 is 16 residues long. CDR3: CASSFNRPPNRVEQYF. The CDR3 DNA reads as TGTGCCAGCAGTTTCAATCGGCCCCCTAACAGGGTCGAGCAGTACTTC.

CDR3 sequence reads: CSASAQDRIWGNQPQHF. DNA for the CDR3: TGCAGTGCTAGCGCACAGGATCGTATTTGGGGCAATCAGCCCCAGCATTTT. The gene calls are TRBV20-1 and TRBJ1-5; D possibly corresponds to TRBD1 (5 bases). In germline, CDR1 is DFQATT, CDR2 SNEGSKA (reference sequence). Deletions cut 3 bases from V and 2 bases from J, with 20 bases between. CDR3 length: 17 amino acids.

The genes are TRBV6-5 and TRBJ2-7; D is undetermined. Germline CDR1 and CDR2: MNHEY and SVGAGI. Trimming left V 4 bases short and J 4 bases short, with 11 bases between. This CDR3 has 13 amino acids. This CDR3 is CASSSEEPYEQYF. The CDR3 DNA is TGTGCCAGCAGTTCTGAAGAACCATACGAGCAGTACTTC.

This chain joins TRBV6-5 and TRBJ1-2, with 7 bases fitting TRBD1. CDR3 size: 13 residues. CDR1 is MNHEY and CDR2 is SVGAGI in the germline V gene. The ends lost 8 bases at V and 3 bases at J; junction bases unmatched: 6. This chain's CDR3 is CASGGGIYYGYTF. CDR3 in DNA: TGTGCCAGCGGAGGGGGCATCTACTATGGCTACACCTTC.

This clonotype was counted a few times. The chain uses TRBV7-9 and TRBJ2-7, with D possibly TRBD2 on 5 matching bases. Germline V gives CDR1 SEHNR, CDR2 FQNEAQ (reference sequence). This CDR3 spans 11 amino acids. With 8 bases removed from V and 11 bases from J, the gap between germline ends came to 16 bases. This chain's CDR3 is CASSELGEEYF. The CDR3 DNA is TGTGCCAGCTCTGAACTCGGGGAAGAGTACTTC.

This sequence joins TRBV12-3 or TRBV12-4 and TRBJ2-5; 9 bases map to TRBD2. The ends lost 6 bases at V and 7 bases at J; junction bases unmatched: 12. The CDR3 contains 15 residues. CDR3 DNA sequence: TGTGCCAGCAGCCCCGGGACTAGCCGGGGGGGGACCCAGTACTTC. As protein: CASSPGTSRGGTQYF.